Listed here is a single T cell receptor beta chain. This receptor's antigen is unknown. This sample was taken from a study of cytomegalovirus exposure and HLA in healthy donors (dated by TCRdb to 2017 to 2019). About the investigation overall: According to an earlier analysis of a few hundred of the donors, roughly 180 million T cells yielded 90 million to 130 million unique TCR beta sequences and 276 Gb of sequence data. HLA typing included class I and class II loci at four-digit resolution. Every discovery cohort repertoire had been produced on one sequencing platform. Among the roughly 400 genotyped donors, around 81% belonged to the genetic ancestry cluster associated with self-reported Caucasian donors. The study combined high-throughput TCR immunosequencing, statistical association of individual TCRs with disease status, and machine learning to predict cytomegalovirus infection status. Alongside the repertoire data, information on donor age, sex, ethnicity and CMV serostatus was compiled. The study aimed to test whether cataloging public T cell receptors could reveal signatures of past pathogen exposure. In addition to the first cohort of 666 subjects, a separate validation cohort of some 120 different subjects was used. The number of donors typed differed by locus, with 629-630 for A, B, C, DRB1 and DQB1, around 500 for DQA1, 606 for DPA1, and over 400 for DPB1. Roughly five DR-DQ haplotypes were treated as single units for association and clustering because of strong linkage in the cohort. Rather than using new phenotypic data, the later analysis identified candidate immune exposures from TCR beta sequences and from how often those sequences occurred across donors. Using immunosequencing, the study profiled T cell repertoires from around 680 subjects and related those repertoires to cytomegalovirus serostatus. In a later genetic analysis, genome-wide SNP genotypes for about 55% of the roughly 700 donors were used, and that subset was treated as a discovery cohort. An earlier analysis of 450 to 750 of the donors used high-throughput TCR beta sequencing to judge whether each TCR beta V gene segment behaved as functional or pseudogenic. Approximately 330 gigabases of sequencing data and around 80 million unique TCR sequences made up an early release that covered 500 to 700 HLA-typed donors. Among roughly 370 genotyped donors of the cohort, an average of roughly 240,000 unique TCR beta nucleotide sequences were sequenced per donor, roughly a sixth of them non-productive. A later analysis re-examined previously published TCR beta repertoires from more than 650 donors and added high-resolution HLA genotyping to investigate patterns of TCR occurrence. Study-level results and caveats: The 87-base-pair reads could not distinguish some IMGT-functional V segments, including TRBV6-2 and TRBV6-3, so those segments were excluded. A few of the identified cytomegalovirus-associated TCR beta chains were confirmed in vitro to be specific for cytomegalovirus antigens. A later analysis found that most CMV-associated TCR beta chains appeared HLA-restricted, with HLA associations seemingly driven largely by CMV exposure. Correlated functional status among segregating V segments might reflect linkage disequilibrium, but an unknown experimental factor could not be ruled out. A later genetic analysis associated a missense DCLRE1C variant with V-gene and J-gene trimming of TCR beta chains, and an independent cohort replicated the association. A later analysis found that TCR association rates varied across HLA loci, with DRB1 alleles showing the most associated TCRs and HLA-C alleles the fewest. Because HLA typing was missing for some donors at each locus, association tests included only the typed subset. According to a later genetic analysis, donors in an Asian-associated ancestry cluster had fewer N-insertions in productive TCRs than the roughly 700-donor mean. When HLA alleles, especially DR and DQ, strongly co-occurred, TCR associations were difficult to assign to individual alleles. Most TCR sequences were observed very rarely across donors, whereas some public TCRs were present in many individuals. In a later analysis, HLA-associated TCR beta chains showed more clonal expansion and lower generation probabilities than non-associated chains that were equally common. According to the authors, the approach could potentially be generalized to other disease states and immunological phenotypes. The only immune exposure information available for the cohort was CMV serostatus. In both the original and validation cohorts, the classifier was reported to diagnose cytomegalovirus status with high specificity and sensitivity. The sequencing pipeline was judged likely to have produced a cluster of highly shared sequence variants as a technical artifact. The earlier analysis of 587 of the donors excluded around 17 rarely observed V segments, including chromosome 9 orphons, because counts were too low. In an earlier analysis of fewer than 750 of the donors, most TCR beta V segments were observed in productive rearrangements about 87% or about 30% of the time, broadly matching IMGT annotations. In a later analysis, some 18,000 TCR beta sequences were associated with specific HLA alleles at a false discovery rate of 0.05. A later analysis reported that several top co-occurrence clusters appeared linked to parvovirus B19, influenza, CMV and Epstein-Barr virus. A further reported finding was that TCR beta sequences accurately predicted the HLA-A and HLA-B alleles for most subjects in the first cohort. A total of fewer than 200 TCR beta chains were listed by the study as associated with cytomegalovirus. The cohort was sequenced for TCR beta chains only, and without alpha or paired-chain data the features that could be detected were limited. The presence/absence analyses assumed that sequencing depth was roughly uniform across donors, and that assumption may not be true.

The method behind the library was the immunoSEQ multiplex PCR assay. The multiplex PCR relied on a mix of 60 forward primers for TCR Vbeta segments and 13 reverse primers for TCR Jbeta segments. The CDR3 region of rearranged TCR beta genes was amplified from genomic DNA with a multiplex PCR assay. Amplified TCR beta libraries were sequenced as 87-base-pair reads on the Illumina HiSeq System. The source study handled its data this way. A later analysis tallied around 80 million unique TCR beta chains across the 640 or so repertoires, and around 10 million of those chains were shared by two or more donors. Raw reads were error-corrected and collapsed into unique sequences by a nearest-neighbor algorithm in which closely related sequences were merged to remove PCR and sequencing errors. V, D and J gene segments were assigned by aligning CDR3 sequences to IMGT reference sequences. For a sequence to be retained, a match of at least six nucleotides to both a V gene segment and a J gene segment was required. Rearrangements were called productive when the CDR3 lacked stop codons and stayed in frame with V and J; all others were non-productive. CDR3 was defined according to IMGT convention as the region running from the second conserved V-encoded cysteine to the conserved J-encoded phenylalanine. In an earlier analysis of around 540 of the donors, sequences lacking an unambiguous match to a single V gene segment were excluded. In an earlier analysis of 500 to 750 of the donors, V segments were called functional above 56.7% productive rearrangements and were called segregating when the between-donor standard deviation exceeded 5%. A statistical classification framework was built for diagnosing cytomegalovirus status from the catalog of TCR beta chain sequences. In a later analysis, TCR nucleotide sequences were compared against IMGT/GENE-DB human TR gene sequences so that V and J genes could be assigned. Using the TCRdist pipeline, a later analysis assigned CDR3 sequences along with most-parsimonious VDJ recombination scenarios. In a later analysis, each TCR beta chain was defined by its CDR3 amino acid sequence together with its V-gene family, and reads without a unique V-gene family were excluded. A later analysis removed over 500 highly shared, low-generation-probability nucleotide sequences to deal with suspected cross-contamination and a sequencing artifact. In a later analysis, a clonal expansion index for each public chain was calculated from normalized within-repertoire ranks of inferred template counts. In a later analysis, generation probabilities were computed using a VDJ recombination model fitted to out-of-frame rearrangements, and the results were checked against IGoR. Hypergeometric tests were used in a later analysis to score TCR-TCR, TCR-HLA and TCR-CMV co-occurrence, with a repertoire-size bias correction applied to the TCR pairs. A later analysis estimated false discovery rates by permuting HLA or CMV assignments 20 times. In a later analysis, co-occurring TCRs were grouped using DBSCAN, and TCRdist sequence similarity was added for clustering within HLA-allele-positive subsets. Co-occurrence clustering excluded repertoires with fewer than 30,000 or more than 120,000 public chains, plus five with anomalous nucleotide sharing. TCRdb mirrors the immuneACCESS table, restricted to in-frame sequences. Some clones are absent from its copies; in checked studies, under half trace to an unresolved V gene, and the reason for the others is unknown. The DNA was the basis for D and trimming; V, J and clone size are from that table. The sample has approximately 140,000 clones on record. 2% to 2.5% of the sample is held by the ten biggest clonotypes.

Measured from the cysteine to the phenylalanine, the CDR3 is 15 residues long. The kept DNA is CDR3 alone, 45 bases in frame from the first base. The germline V gene provides CDR1 SGHRS and CDR2 YFSETQ. Unmatched junction bases come to 10, with V trimmed by 4 bases and J by 5 bases. The cohort was made up of 500 to 800 healthy bone marrow donors. All cohort members were sampled while nominally healthy, although unrecorded immune exposures were likely present. The donor tested CMV seronegative and was one of the 352 seronegative cohort members. Each donor provided a peripheral blood sample, and peripheral blood mononuclear cells were used for TCR beta sequencing. The Qiagen DNeasy Blood Extraction Kit was used to extract genomic DNA from the blood cell samples.

The specimen sequenced was PBMCs. This clonotype was obtained from a young woman in good health and CMV-seronegative. The rearrangement joined TRBV5-1 to TRBJ1-1, with 8 bases matching TRBD1. The CDR3: CASSPSGTGETEAFF. DNA sequence: TGCGCCAGCAGCCCGAGCGGGACAGGAGAAACTGAAGCTTTCTTT.